A single sample gave rise to the 9 T cell receptor beta chains below, sequenced in a study of pediatric ulcerative colitis. Assay used: immunoSEQ multiplex PCR; TCRdb lists only in-frame clones, some missing. Of approximately 38,000 clones in the sample, 75% were seen once. The rectum was sampled with one to two pinch biopsies at colonoscopy. What was sequenced was gut tissue. The receptors were gathered from a boy aged 5-17 years with severe ulcerative colitis.

The chain carries TRBV18 and TRBJ1-1; D is possibly TRBD1 (6 bases). This CDR3 contains 13 residues. Germline V gene lookup returns CDR1 KGHSH and CDR2 LQKENI. V was shortened by 5 bases and J by 1 base, with 8 bases between the two germline ends. The CDR3 DNA is TGTGCCAGCTCAGTACAGGGGAACACTGAAGCTTTCTTT. Translating it yields CASSVQGNTEAFF.

This clone was counted only a few times. The chain recombines TRBV12-2 with TRBJ1-3; the table's TRBD1 call for D was not verified on the DNA. TRBV12-2 represents a pseudogene. This CDR3 has 16 residues. CDR3 in amino acids: CASRLAKRQPGNTIYF. Here the CDR3 DNA reads TGTGCAAGTCGCTTAGCGAAACGACAGCCTGGAAACACCATATATTTT.

This clone showed up just once. The rearrangement links TRBV27 to TRBJ2-2; no reliable D call. This CDR3 contains 11 residues. V was shortened by 7 bases and J by 6 bases, with 6 bases between the two germline ends. In germline, CDR1 is MNHEY, CDR2 SMNVEV (reference sequence). The CDR3 loop is CASKAPGELFF. The CDR3 DNA reads TGTGCCAGCAAGGCCCCCGGGGAGCTGTTTTTT.

This clone occurred a few times. The rearrangement uses TRBV14 and TRBJ2-5; no firm D call. This CDR3 is 13 amino acids long. V lost 0 bases, J lost 5 bases, and 7 bases lay in between. Germline V lookup: CDR1 SGHDN, CDR2 FVKESK. CDR3 residues: CASSQEDRETQYF. The CDR3 bases are TGTGCCAGCAGCCAAGAGGATCGGGAGACCCAGTACTTC. Complete variable domain (other parts from reference TRBV14 and TRBJ2-5): EAGVTQFPSHSVIEKGQTVTLRCDPISGHDNLYWYRRVMGKEIKFLLHFVKESKQDESGMPNNRFLAERTGGTYSTLKVQPAELEDSGVYFCASSQEDRETQYFGPGTRLLVL.

CDR3 nucleotides: TGTGCCAGCCGATTTGGCAGTAGTATCTATGGCTACACCTTC. This encodes CASRFGSSIYGYTF. The chain combines TRBV6-5 with TRBJ1-2, with D hard to call. The germline V gene has CDR1 MNHEY and CDR2 SVGAGI. V shed 8 bases and J shed 4 bases, with 17 bases lying between them. The CDR3 runs to 14 residues.

The chain recombines TRBV7-2 with TRBJ1-5; 7 bases map to TRBD1. The V segment lost 1 base and the J segment 6 bases; nucleotides outside the gene matches: 3. CDR3 length equals 14 residues. Germline V gives CDR1 SGHTA, CDR2 FQGNSA. DNA of the CDR3: TGTGCCAGCAGCTTAGTCCAGGGGGGTCAGCCCCAGCATTTT. This gives the protein CASSLVQGGQPQHF.

The rearrangement joins TRBV15 to TRBJ1-5, with D possibly matching TRBD1 (5 bases). This CDR3 region has 19 residues. The germline gives CDR1 LNHNV, CDR2 YYDKDF (reference sequence). Trimming stripped 0 bases from V and 2 bases from J, with 20 bases between. The CDR3 loop is CATSREGLMRGTGNQPQHF. In nucleotides, the CDR3 is TGTGCCACCAGCAGAGAAGGGCTTATGCGGGGGACGGGCAATCAGCCCCAGCATTTT.

This clone appeared a few times. Without the conserved terminal phenylalanine or tryptophan, this CDR3 likely stems from a read error. The rearrangement uses TRBV6-5 and TRBJ1-6; the match to TRBD1 covers 7 bases. Germline V gives CDR1 MNHEY, CDR2 SVGAGI. V trimming: 9 bases; J trimming: 10 bases; junction bases outside the gene matches: 9. This CDR3 is 13 amino acids long. CDR3: CASKDRVDSPLHL. In nucleotides, the CDR3 is TGTGCCAGTAAAGACAGGGTAGACTCACCCCTCCACCTT.

CDR3 region: CASTKTGTISGANVLTF. In DNA form, the CDR3 reads TGTGCCAGCACCAAGACAGGGACGATCTCTGGGGCCAACGTCCTGACTTTC. The chain has TRBV27 and TRBJ2-6; 7 nucleotides match TRBD1. Losses at the gene ends were 7 bases for V and 0 bases for J; bases not matched to a gene: 9. The CDR3 extends over 17 amino acids. Germline V lookup: CDR1 MNHEY, CDR2 SMNVEV (reference sequence).